This TCR beta chain was identified in a study of cytomegalovirus exposure and HLA in healthy donors. The CDR3 extends over 15 amino acids. Germline V gene sequence: CDR1 MNHEY, CDR2 SVGAGI. V was trimmed by 0 bases and J by 0 bases, leaving 9 bases between them. Broader study findings: For cytomegalovirus status, the classifier reportedly gave diagnoses with high specificity and sensitivity. A subsequent analysis found that TCR clusters from the first cohort also tended to co-occur in the approximately 130 validation repertoires, with around 94% of cluster scores above 0.

Regarding this clone: What it binds is unknown.

Generated by immunoSEQ multiplex PCR, the TCRdb table keeps only in-frame clones and is missing some. The repertoire holds about 130,000 clones, with roughly 86% as singletons. The rearrangement links TRBV6-5 to TRBJ2-7; tentative D call: TRBD1 (7 bases). The TCR comes from a young man in good health and CMV-seronegative. Sequenced: PBMCs. The CDR3 protein is CASSYSRDSSYEQYF. As DNA, the CDR3 is TGTGCCAGCAGTTACTCGCGGGACAGCTCCTACGAGCAGTACTTC.